The TCR beta chain described here comes from a study of metastatic and nonmetastatic thyroid tumors. Findings and limits, study-wide: For both blood and tumor, malignant thyroid tumors reportedly showed significantly higher TCR beta diversity than benign nodules did.

The V gene lost 0 bases and the J gene lost 3 bases, with 9 bases spanning the gap. The CDR3 is made up of 14 amino acids. Per the germline V gene, CDR1 is DFQATT and CDR2 is SNEGSKA (reference sequence). All patients were untreated before thyroid surgery. Original processing notes: Clinicopathological groups differed in CDR3, with these differences serving to build a distant-metastasis classifier for papillary thyroid cancer. TCRdb re-clonotyped the PCR reads via MiXCR. These V and J calls rely on TCRdb rather than the paper's analysis. The data show roughly 24,000 clones, around 20% seen once. By sample fraction, this clone is medium-sized. Its antigen is undetermined.

The V gene is TRBV20-1, the J gene TRBJ1-5; unclear D gene. The receptor comes from a male donor with papillary thyroid cancer or a benign thyroid nodule (not recorded which). Some clones in this sample may be carry-over from other donors' samples. Sequenced sample: blood. CDR3 protein: CSARDFRSNQPQHF. CDR3 coding DNA: TGCAGTGCTAGAGATTTTCGCTCCAATCAGCCCCAGCATTTT.